This record looks at one T cell receptor beta chain sequence and its context. The V end was cut by 5 bases, the J end by 3 bases, with 14 bases between. This CDR3 is built from 15 residues. CDR1 SGHTA and CDR2 FQGNSA come from the germline V gene. The sample is drawn from a study of CD8 T cells in Susac syndrome. Reverse transcription of about 0.5 to 1 ug RNA used random hexamers. TCRdb re-derived calls from the immunoSEQ multiplex PCR reads in MiXCR, one entry per CDR3 protein. The sample shows about 240,000 distinct CDR3 sequences, 96% of them seen only once. The specimen was CD4+ T cells from PBMCs. The clonotype originates from a human donor with Susac syndrome. The chain couples TRBV7-2 to TRBJ2-1; D may be TRBD2 (6 bases). Here the CDR3 reads CASSPLAEYYNEQFF. Here the CDR3 DNA reads TGTGCCAGCAGCCCCTTAGCGGAGTACTACAATGAGCAGTTCTTC.